A selection of T cell receptor beta chains follows, all from one sample in a study of blood T cell repertoires in COVID-19. Assay used: immunoSEQ multiplex PCR; TCRdb lists only in-frame clones, some missing. The repertoire consists of roughly 120,000 clones, with about 74% occurring once and the leading ten covering 7.9%. The specimen sequenced was peripheral blood. The receptor set was obtained from a human donor in a cohort sampled during active COVID-19. The CDR3 runs from the conserved cysteine through the conserved F or W. D genes are given only for firm matches. Size is omitted from some rows. Given values are once, few, many or a class for expanded clones.

V	D	length	size	J	DNA	CDR3
TRBV27	TRBD1	13	.	TRBJ2-7	TGTGCCAGCAGTTTAGACAGGGATCTCGAGCAGTACTTC	CASSLDRDLEQYF
TRBV27	.	14	few	TRBJ1-5	TGTGCCAGCAGTTTAGTACAGGGAAATCAGCCCCAGCATTTT	CASSLVQGNQPQHF
TRBV3-1/TRBV3-2	TRBD1	16	.	TRBJ2-7	TGTGCCAGCAGCCAAGATAGCGGACAGGGGTTTTACGAGCAGTACTTC	CASSQDSGQGFYEQYF
TRBV5-1	TRBD1	15	.	TRBJ1-5	TGCGCCAGCAGCCCCGGACCAGGGGGCGGACAGCCCCAGCATTTT	CASSPGPGGGQPQHF
TRBV18	.	17	.	TRBJ1-6	TGTGCCAGCTCACCAGAGTCAGGGAGGTCTTATAATTCACCCCTCCACTTT	CASSPESGRSYNSPLHF
TRBV6-5	.	13	.	TRBJ1-1	TGTGCCAGCAGTCGAGGTTTTCGCTCTGAAGCTTTCTTT	CASSRGFRSEAFF
TRBV18	.	15	.	TRBJ1-1	TGTGCCAGCTCATCCGAACTGCTCATGAACACTGAAGCTTTCTTT	CASSSELLMNTEAFF
TRBV5-1	.	14	.	TRBJ2-7	TGCGCCAGCAGCTTGGGTACCGGGGTGAACGAGCAGTACTTC	CASSLGTGVNEQYF
TRBV2	TRBD2	12	.	TRBJ2-7	TGTGCCAGCACTGGACTAGAGGAATGGCAGTACTTC	CASTGLEEWQYF
TRBV5-1	.	13	.	TRBJ2-3	TGCGCCAGCAGCGGGACTAGCACAGATACGCAGTATTTT	CASSGTSTDTQYF
TRBV27	.	13	.	TRBJ2-7	TGTGCCAGCAGTTTCAGGGGTGCGGGCGAGCAGTACTTC	CASSFRGAGEQYF
TRBV19	.	13	few	TRBJ1-5	TGTGCCAGTAGGAACAGTATCAATCAGCCCCAGCATTTT	CASRNSINQPQHF
TRBV19	.	17	.	TRBJ1-5	TGTGCCAGTAGTAGGGTCCTACAGATCCGTAGCAATCAGCCCCAGCATTTT	CASSRVLQIRSNQPQHF
TRBV10-3	.	17	once	TRBJ1-6	TGTGCCATCAGTGACAGGGGTCCTACCTTCCGGAATTCACCCCTCCACTTT	CAISDRGPTFRNSPLHF
TRBV3-1/TRBV3-2	TRBD2	15	.	TRBJ2-7	TGTGCCAGCAGCCAAGGACTAGCGGGATCCTACGAGCAGTACTTC	CASSQGLAGSYEQYF
TRBV10-3	TRBD1	14	.	TRBJ2-5	TGTGCCATCAGTGAGGGTTACAGGGGTGAGACCCAGTACTTC	CAISEGYRGETQYF
TRBV27	TRBD2	14	few	TRBJ2-1	TGTGCCAGCAGACTAGCGGGAGCTCAGAATGAGCAGTTCTTC	CASRLAGAQNEQFF
TRBV6-5	TRBD1	14	few	TRBJ1-2	TGTGCCAGCAGTCGGCCGGGACAGTCCTATGGCTACACCTTC	CASSRPGQSYGYTF
TRBV28	.	11	.	TRBJ1-1	TGTGCCAGCAGCCCTAACACTGAAGCTTTCTTT	CASSPNTEAFF
TRBV7-9	.	13	.	TRBJ1-1	TGTGCCAGCAGTTCTACAGGGTACACTGAAGCTTTCTTT	CASSSTGYTEAFF
TRBV15	TRBD1	15	once	TRBJ1-6	TGTGCCACCAGCACACGGGACAGACTTAATTCACCCCTCCACTTT	CATSTRDRLNSPLHF
TRBV5-4	TRBD2	15	.	TRBJ2-7	TGTGCCAGCAGCTTGACGACTAGCGGGAGCTACGAGCAGTACTTC	CASSLTTSGSYEQYF